Below, 26 T cell receptor beta chains from the same sample are listed, as sequenced in a study of CD8 T cells in Susac syndrome. Random hexamers primed reverse transcription of about 0.5 to 1 ug RNA. From the immunoSEQ multiplex PCR reads, TCRdb called clonotypes with MiXCR, one entry per CDR3 protein. The sample has about 210,000 distinct CDR3 sequences, about 96% seen once. The sample taken for sequencing was CD4+ T cells from PBMCs. These receptors came from a human donor with multiple sclerosis.

The table lists this clonotype with a count of one. This chain uses TRBV5-1 with TRBJ2-3; 11 bases agree with TRBD2. With V trimmed by 0 bases and J by 0 bases, 3 bases remained unmatched. This CDR3 is built from 17 residues. Germline V gene data show CDR1 as SGHRS and CDR2 as YFSETQ. The CDR3 loop is CASSLVWTSGSTDTQYF. DNA for the CDR3: TGCGCCAGCAGCTTGGTTTGGACTAGCGGGAGCACAGATACGCAGTATTTT.

The chain carries TRBV27 and TRBJ1-1; D gene unclear. Trimming cost V 0 bases and J 6 bases, with 8 bases left between them. This CDR3 has 13 residues. Germline CDR1 reads MNHEY; CDR2 reads SMNVEV (reference sequence). CDR3 residues: CASSLSGRPEAFF. CDR3 sequence (DNA): TGTGCCAGCAGTTTATCAGGCAGGCCTGAAGCTTTCTTT.

In DNA, the CDR3 is TGTGCCAGCAGCCAAGAGTCTCCGGGACTAAACACCGGGGAGCTGTTTTTT. Translating gives CASSQESPGLNTGELFF. This rearrangement joins TRBV3-1 to TRBJ2-2; 7 bases line up with TRBD2. Germline CDR1 reads LGHDT; CDR2 reads YNNKEL (reference sequence). This CDR3 contains 17 residues. Unmatched junction bases numbered 6, after V lost 0 bases and J lost 2 bases.

The rearrangement joins TRBV2 to TRBJ1-1; no clear D. Trimming shortened V by 6 bases and J by 7 bases, and 3 bases separated the two germline ends. Germline values: CDR1 SNHLY, CDR2 FYNNEI. This CDR3 comprises 9 residues. CDR3 in amino acids: CASRIEAFF. The DNA for the CDR3 is TGTGCCAGCAGGATTGAAGCTTTCTTT.

The chain has TRBV27 and TRBJ2-7; D is perhaps TRBD2 (6 bases). V gave up 0 bases and J gave up 5 bases, with 23 bases separating them. CDR1 is MNHEY, CDR2 SMNVEV, per germline (reference sequence). This CDR3 is 18 amino acids long. This CDR3 reads CASSLSRSRGAIGDEQYF. The CDR3 bases are TGTGCCAGCAGTTTATCAAGGTCGCGGGGCGCAATTGGTGACGAGCAGTACTTC.

This sequence joins TRBV20-1 and TRBJ1-1, with D unresolved. The CDR3 is made up of 17 amino acids. Trimming left V 8 bases short and J 1 base short, with 26 bases between. Germline V gene lookup returns CDR1 DFQATT and CDR2 SNEGSKA (reference sequence). CDR3 amino acids: CSPTRQRGGLRNTEAFF. CDR3 nucleotide sequence: TGCAGTCCTACCCGTCAACGGGGTGGTTTAAGGAACACTGAAGCTTTCTTT.

Only one count was recorded for this clonotype. The rearrangement joins TRBV28 to TRBJ1-2; D is uncertain. This CDR3 is 11 amino acids long. Trimming shortened V by 1 base and J by 8 bases, and 5 bases separated the two germline ends. Per the germline V gene, CDR1 is MDHEN and CDR2 is SYDVKM. The CDR3 DNA is TGTGCCAGCAGTTTATTAGACGGCTACACCTTC. This codes for CASSLLDGYTF.

A single count supports this clonotype. The chain couples TRBV20-1 to TRBJ2-7, with D perhaps matching TRBD2 (6 bases). Germline V CDR1 and CDR2: DFQATT, SNEGSKA (reference sequence). CDR3 length: 12 residues. The germline V and J ends were trimmed by 6 bases and 2 bases, with 11 bases remaining between them. The chain's CDR3 is CSAGGITYEQYF. Here the CDR3 DNA reads TGCAGTGCGGGCGGGATTACCTACGAGCAGTACTTC.

The chain recombines TRBV20-1 with TRBJ2-7; 8 positions agree with TRBD1. CDR3 length: 13 amino acids. V dropped 6 bases and J dropped 4; count of bases not matched to a gene: 8. CDR1 and CDR2 (germline): DFQATT, SNEGSKA (reference sequence). The CDR3: CSAQPYRGYEQYF. The CDR3 bases are TGCAGTGCGCAACCGTACAGGGGGTACGAGCAGTACTTC.

The genes are TRBV30 and TRBJ1-1; D is undetermined. The CDR3 runs 13 residues. Trimming pared 3 bases from V and 1 base from J, leaving 9 bases between. CDR1 GTSNPN and CDR2 SVGIG come from the germline V gene (reference sequence). CDR3 sequence (DNA): TGTGCCTGGAGAGAGACCGAGAACACTGAAGCTTTCTTT. This codes for CAWRETENTEAFF.

This clonotype was seen just once. The chain links TRBV29-1 to TRBJ2-3; D unclear. Trimming removed 6 bases from V and 1 base from J, with 11 bases in between. CDR1 SQVTM and CDR2 ANQGSEA come from the germline V gene. The length of the CDR3 is 13 residues. The CDR3 DNA is TGCAGCGTGACAACTGCAGGCACAGATACGCAGTATTTT. Protein sequence: CSVTTAGTDTQYF.

The chain combines TRBV18 with TRBJ2-5; no clear D. The CDR3 length is 16 residues. CDR1 KGHSH and CDR2 LQKENI come from the germline V gene. The V end was cut by 0 bases, the J end by 1 base, with 12 bases between. The CDR3 region is CASSPPGTRVQETQYF. Here the CDR3 DNA reads TGTGCCAGCTCACCACCGGGTACCCGGGTCCAAGAGACCCAGTACTTC. Complete variable domain (other parts from reference TRBV18 and TRBJ2-5): NAGVMQNPRHLVRRRGQEARLRCSPMKGHSHVYWYRQLPEEGLKFMVYLQKENIIDESGMPKERFSAEFPKEGPSILRIQQVVRGDSAAYFCASSPPGTRVQETQYFGPGTRLLVL.

The gene calls are TRBV20-1 and TRBJ1-5; D is unclear. The germline V gene encodes CDR1 DFQATT and CDR2 SNEGSKA (reference sequence). The CDR3 extends over 14 amino acids. The V and J ends lost 5 bases and 5 bases respectively, with 16 bases between them. The CDR3 DNA reads as TGCAGTGCTCCCTTGGGATCTCGGGATCAGCCCCAGCATTTT. Residues: CSAPLGSRDQPQHF.

This sequence joins TRBV21-1 and TRBJ2-3; TRBD2, the table's D call, lacks a check against the DNA. TRBV21-1 is tagged as a pseudogene. This CDR3 comprises 20 residues. Written as DNA, the CDR3 is TGTGCCAGCAGCAAAGACTCGAAAGGCGGGGTAGCGGGAGCAAGAGATACGCAGTATTTT. Translation: CASSKDSKGGVAGARDTQYF.

This chain joins TRBV29-1 and TRBJ2-3; 8 nucleotides align to TRBD2. The ends lost 5 bases at V and 3 bases at J; junction bases unmatched: 13. The CDR3 covers 16 residues. Germline loops: CDR1 SQVTM, CDR2 ANQGSEA. In DNA form, the CDR3 reads TGCAGCGTTCAAAGCGGGAGAGCCCTCAGAACAGATACGCAGTATTTT. Residues: CSVQSGRALRTDTQYF.

The V gene is TRBV29-1, the J gene TRBJ1-2, with TRBD1 identical over 12 bases. The CDR3 spans 15 residues. Losses at the gene ends were 3 bases for V and 9 bases for J; bases not matched to a gene: 11. In germline, CDR1 is SQVTM, CDR2 ANQGSEA. CDR3 amino acids: CSVDPRDRGQSSYTF. The CDR3 bases are TGCAGCGTTGACCCCCGGGACAGGGGGCAAAGTAGCTACACCTTC. The entire variable domain, with the rest obtained from reference TRBV29-1 and TRBJ1-2, is as follows: SAVISQKPSRDICQRGTSLTIQCQVDSQVTMMFWYRQQPGQSLTLIATANQGSEATYESGFVIDKFPISRPNLTFSTLTVSNMSPEDSSIYLCSVDPRDRGQSSYTFGSGTRLTVV.

This chain joins TRBV2 and TRBJ2-7; D uncertain. The CDR3 extends over 11 amino acids. Per germline, CDR1 SNHLY and CDR2 FYNNEI. V was clipped by 4 bases and J by 2 bases, with 3 bases between them. CDR3 in amino acids: CASSATYEQYF. DNA for the CDR3: TGTGCCAGCAGTGCCACCTACGAGCAGTACTTC. Complete variable domain (other parts from reference TRBV2 and TRBJ2-7): EPEVTQTPSHQVTQMGQEVILRCVPISNHLYFYWYRQILGQKVEFLVSFYNNEISEKSEIFDDQFSVERPDGSNFTLKIRSTKLEDSAMYFCASSATYEQYFGPGTRLTVT.

The V gene is TRBV9, the J gene TRBJ2-7, with D hard to call. This CDR3 comprises 14 residues. Trimming left V 0 bases short and J 4 bases short, with 11 bases between. CDR1 and CDR2 (germline): SGDLS, YYNGEE. The CDR3: CASSVGVAAYEQYF. The CDR3 bases are TGTGCCAGCAGCGTAGGGGTAGCTGCGTACGAGCAGTACTTC.

The V call is TRBV29-1, the J call TRBJ2-7, with 7 bases lining up with TRBD1. The CDR3 has 14 residues. Germline V gives CDR1 SQVTM, CDR2 ANQGSEA. Losses at the gene ends were 6 bases for V and 7 bases for J; bases not matched to a gene: 15. This CDR3 reads CSVVGTATLREQYF. CDR3 sequence (DNA): TGCAGCGTGGTTGGGACAGCCACTTTGAGGGAGCAGTACTTC.

This clonotype was observed once. The genes are TRBV7-9 and TRBJ1-5; D remains ambiguous. V was cut by 5 bases and J by 5 bases, with 7 bases left in between. Germline V CDR1 and CDR2: SEHNR, FQNEAQ (reference sequence). The CDR3 spans 12 residues. This CDR3 is CASSILDQPQHF. The CDR3 nucleotides read TGTGCCAGCAGCATACTGGATCAGCCCCAGCATTTT.

The V and J genes are TRBV4-1 and TRBJ2-7, with 9 bases aligning to TRBD1. CDR1 is MGHRA and CDR2 is YSYEKL in the germline V gene. The CDR3 consists of 16 residues. V lost 1 base, J lost 4 bases, and 8 bases stayed unmatched. The CDR3 reads CASSQAPVTGGYEQYF. The CDR3 DNA reads as TGCGCCAGCAGCCAAGCACCTGTGACAGGGGGATACGAGCAGTACTTC.

The chain combines TRBV7-2 with TRBJ2-6; no firm D call. The V end lost 11 bases, the J end lost 0 bases, and 11 bases lay between the germline ends. The CDR3 contains 14 residues. Germline V CDR1 and CDR2: SGHTA, FQGNSA. DNA for the CDR3: TGTGCCGGGAAACCCAGCTCTGGGGCCAACGTCCTGACTTTC. This sequence encodes CAGKPSSGANVLTF.

V gene TRBV20-1 combines with J gene TRBJ2-5; D remains unclear. Trimming removed 0 bases from V and 4 bases from J, with 3 bases in between. Germline CDR1 reads DFQATT; CDR2 reads SNEGSKA (reference sequence). CDR3 length: 11 residues. CDR3 amino acids: CSARDGETQYF. The CDR3, as DNA: TGCAGTGCTAGAGATGGAGAGACCCAGTACTTC.

This chain uses TRBV2 with TRBJ2-7; D gene unclear. V shed 6 bases and J shed 0 bases, with 12 bases lying between them. The CDR3 loop spans 14 amino acids. CDR1 is SNHLY, CDR2 FYNNEI, per germline. This chain's CDR3 is CASRGGGVSYEQYF. The CDR3 DNA sequence: TGTGCCAGCAGGGGCGGCGGTGTCTCCTACGAGCAGTACTTC.

The chain is built from TRBV21-1 and TRBJ2-7; TRBD2 is the table's D call and was not checked against the DNA. TRBV21-1 is listed as a pseudogene. The CDR3 has 13 amino acids. The CDR3 nucleotides read TGTGCCAGCAGCAAAGTTCCGAGGGACGAGCAGTACTTC. Its protein is CASSKVPRDEQYF.

The rearrangement uses TRBV24-1 and TRBJ2-1; 9 positions agree with TRBD1. Germline V gives CDR1 KGHDR, CDR2 SFDVKD. Unmatched junction bases numbered 4, after V lost 4 bases and J lost 1 base. The CDR3 is made up of 16 amino acids. The chain's CDR3 is CATSESGTGSYNEQFF. In nucleotides, the CDR3 is TGTGCCACCAGTGAATCCGGGACAGGGTCCTACAATGAGCAGTTCTTC.